What follows describes a single T cell receptor beta chain. The antigen is unknown. The source of the sample is a study of T cell responses to AZD1222 COVID-19 vaccine. The study's findings and limits: AZD1222 recipients seropositive at baseline numbered only 5 to 7. The sample set comprised mostly white British donors with more females, and clonal diversity was possibly underestimated.

The germline V and J ends were trimmed by 5 bases and 2 bases, with 10 bases remaining between them. The CDR3 is made up of 13 amino acids. CDR1 is SGHDN, CDR2 FVKESK, per germline. Sequencing was performed with immunoSEQ multiplex PCR; in TCRdb, only in-frame clones are kept and a portion is missing. The sample carries 65,000 to 70,000 clones, roughly 85% recorded once. Pooling was applied to second doses at about 4 or about 12 weeks. The sequencing here drew on peripheral blood, taken 28 days after the second AZD1222 dose. The receptor comes from an adult who received the AZD1222 COVID-19 vaccine. This chain links TRBV14 with TRBJ2-7; D is undetermined. The CDR3 DNA sequence: TGTGCCAGCAGCTCAACAGTGACCTACGAGCAGTACTTC. This translates into CASSSTVTYEQYF.